One sample yielded the 14 T cell receptor beta chains listed below, sequenced in a study of T cells in Graves' hyperthyroidism and ophthalmopathy (dated by TCRdb to between 2018 and 2021). Libraries were prepared through multiplex PCR. The listed sequencing device is Illumina HiSeq 2000. The TCR beta CDR3 regions were amplified from RNA transcripts. A first-round RT-PCR of the TCR CDR3 used the HTBI primer set with the Qiagen OneStep RT-PCR kit. The public reads were run again by TCRdb, first through fastp at Q25 and then through MiXCR, and only productive beta chains were kept. Rows with a matching CDR3 protein are joined into one entry that keeps the most common DNA and genes. The sample data list some 550,000 distinct CDR3 sequences, and approximately 16% of these were observed just once. 2.5% to 4% of the sample goes to the ten largest clones. The sequencing input was blood. Receptors originate from a woman aged 40 to 50 with Graves' ophthalmopathy.

This clonotype has a handful of counts. The CDR3 sequence is CSASRTGIISGTEAFF. CDR3 bases: TGCAGTGCTTCCAGGACCGGCATTATCTCGGGCACTGAAGCTTTCTTT. The chain recombines TRBV20-1 with TRBJ1-1; D is ambiguous. Germline CDR1 and CDR2: DFQATT and SNEGSKA (reference sequence). The length of the CDR3 is 16 residues. V lost 5 bases and J lost 4, with 23 bases in between.

The sample holds many counts of this clonotype. The chain couples TRBV6-1 to TRBJ1-4; 8 bases fit TRBD1. The germline V gene encodes CDR1 MNHNS and CDR2 SASEGT. V was pared by 5 bases and J by 5 bases, with 13 bases of the junction left unmatched. CDR3 size: 17 residues. The CDR3 DNA sequence: TGTGCCAGCAGTTCCCCTGGACAGGGCGGAGGGAATGAAAAACTGTTTTTT. Translation gives CASSSPGQGGGNEKLFF.

This chain links TRBV28 with TRBJ2-6; tentative D call: TRBD2 (5 bases). V was cut by 5 bases and J by 1 base, with 12 bases left in between. CDR1 is MDHEN, CDR2 SYDVKM, per germline. There are 16 residues in the CDR3. The CDR3 nucleotides read TGTGCCAGCAGTCAAGGGAGTACATCTGGGGCCAACGTCCTGACTTTC. Translating it yields CASSQGSTSGANVLTF. Based on the CDR3 plus reference TRBV28 and TRBJ2-6, the full variable domain is DVKVTQSSRYLVKRTGEKVFLECVQDMDHENMFWYRQDPGLGLRLIYFSYDVKMKEKGDIPEGYSVSREKKERFSLILESASTNQTSMYLCASSQGSTSGANVLTFGAGSRLTVL.

The chain has TRBV2 and TRBJ1-6; maybe TRBD1 (5 bases). The CDR3 loop spans 19 amino acids. Trimming shortened V by 5 bases and J by 0 bases, and 20 bases separated the two germline ends. Germline values: CDR1 SNHLY, CDR2 FYNNEI. This CDR3 reads CASSLWGDPLSSYNSPLHF. CDR3 nucleotides: TGTGCCAGCAGTCTCTGGGGGGACCCTCTTAGCTCCTATAATTCACCCCTCCACTTT.

This clonotype was seen many times. The rearrangement uses TRBV30 and TRBJ2-1; D not certain. The V end lost 0 bases, the J end lost 12 bases, and 9 bases lay between the germline ends. The CDR3 length is 11 residues. Germline V gene sequence: CDR1 GTSNPN, CDR2 SVGIG (reference sequence). CDR3 sequence reads: CAWSVEWGQFF. The DNA of the CDR3 is TGTGCCTGGAGTGTGGAGTGGGGGCAGTTCTTC.

The gene calls are TRBV11-3 and TRBJ2-2; D may be TRBD1 (6 bases). Germline V gene lookup returns CDR1 SGHNT and CDR2 YENEEA. The V end lost 3 bases, the J end lost 3 bases, and 11 bases lay between the germline ends. CDR3 length: 15 amino acids. The CDR3 spells CASSLGAPDTGELFF. CDR3 nucleotides: TGTGCCAGCAGCTTGGGGGCCCCGGACACCGGGGAGCTGTTTTTT.

V and J are TRBV7-3 and TRBJ2-1; D remains ambiguous. This CDR3 is 13 amino acids long. Germline lookup yields CDR1 SGHTA and CDR2 FQGTGA. V was shortened by 0 bases and J by 5 bases, with 5 bases between the two germline ends. CDR3 sequence reads: CASSLTFNNEQFF. CDR3 nucleotides: TGTGCCAGCAGCTTAACCTTCAACAATGAGCAGTTCTTC. Full variable domain (rest looked up from reference TRBV7-3 and TRBJ2-1): GAGVSQTPSNKVTEKGKYVELRCDPISGHTALYWYRQSLGQGPEFLIYFQGTGAADDSGLPNDRFFAVRPEGSVSTLKIQRTERGDSAVYLCASSLTFNNEQFFGPGTRLTVL.

In this sample, this clonotype turned up many times. The chain has TRBV11-2 and TRBJ2-5; D not resolved. V lost 3 bases, J lost 3 bases, and 8 bases lay in between. This CDR3 is 13 amino acids long. Looked up from germline, CDR1 is SGHAT and CDR2 is FQNNGV. CDR3 amino acids: CASSFGSKETQYF. As DNA, the CDR3 is TGTGCCAGCAGCTTTGGTAGCAAAGAGACCCAGTACTTC.

The chain links TRBV5-8 to TRBJ1-1, with D tentatively TRBD1 (5 bases). This CDR3 contains 13 residues. The V end was cut by 3 bases, the J end by 5 bases, with 11 bases between. CDR1 SGHTS and CDR2 YDEGEE come from the germline V gene. The CDR3 loop reads CASSWGTRTEAFF. The CDR3 DNA reads TGTGCCAGCAGCTGGGGGACGCGGACTGAAGCTTTCTTT.

The V gene is TRBV10-3, the J gene TRBJ1-2; 8 bases line up with TRBD1. After removal of 6 bases from V and 4 bases from J, the junction contained 4 bases not matched to a gene. The CDR3 contains 13 residues. In germline, CDR1 is ENHRY, CDR2 SYGVKD. The CDR3 loop is CAISPGGGYGYTF. The CDR3 DNA reads as TGTGCCATCAGCCCAGGGGGCGGCTATGGCTACACCTTC.

This clonotype has a count of ten or more. The CDR3: CASSRVNTDNEQFF. CDR3 nucleotides: TGTGCCAGCTCCCGTGTGAATACGGACAATGAGCAGTTCTTC. The V and J genes are TRBV18 and TRBJ2-1; no clear D. Trimming removed 6 bases at V and 5 bases at J, with 14 bases between. Germline V gene data show CDR1 as KGHSH and CDR2 as LQKENI. This CDR3 has 14 residues. Full variable domain (remainder filled in from reference TRBV18 and TRBJ2-1): NAGVMQNPRHLVRRRGQEARLRCSPMKGHSHVYWYRQLPEEGLKFMVYLQKENIIDESGMPKERFSAEFPKEGPSILRIQQVVRGDSAAYFCASSRVNTDNEQFFGPGTRLTVL.

This clonotype was seen more than once but under ten times. The rearrangement links TRBV20-1 to TRBJ2-1; D is perhaps TRBD2 (6 bases). The CDR3 contains 18 residues. Germline CDR1 DFQATT, CDR2 SNEGSKA (reference sequence). Trimming left V 0 bases short and J 5 bases short, with 23 bases between. CDR3 in amino acids: CSAREGPWTTVANNEQFF. The CDR3 region has the DNA TGCAGTGCTAGAGAGGGCCCCTGGACTACCGTGGCCAACAATGAGCAGTTCTTC.

This clonotype was picked up a small number of times. The chain uses TRBV4-1 and TRBJ2-7; D not certain. The V gene lost 5 bases and the J gene lost 4 bases, with 12 bases spanning the gap. This CDR3 has 13 amino acids. The germline V gene encodes CDR1 MGHRA and CDR2 YSYEKL. In DNA form, the CDR3 reads TGCGCCAGCAGCGGCATGGACGGATACGAGCAGTACTTC. It codes for CASSGMDGYEQYF.

As to this clonotype: A much larger clone lies one base from this, so it may be a read error. Without the conserved terminal phenylalanine or tryptophan, this CDR3 likely stems from a read error. This chain joins TRBV2 and TRBJ1-1, with D hard to call. Between the trimmed V and J ends, which lost 1 base and 5 bases, there was a span of 11 bases. CDR1 is SNHLY and CDR2 is FYNNEI in the germline V gene. CDR3 length: 14 amino acids. The CDR3, as DNA: TGTGCCAGCAGTGAAGAAACGAGGAGTACTGAAGCTTTCCTT. This gives the protein CASSEETRSTEAFL.